Shown below are 24 T cell receptor beta chains from a single sample sequenced in a study of T cells in Graves' hyperthyroidism and ophthalmopathy. The TCR beta CDR3 regions underwent amplification using RNA transcripts as the source. In the first-round RT-PCR of the TCR CDR3, the HTBI primer set was used. One entry per CDR3 protein, called by TCRdb with MiXCR from the multiplex PCR reads. The profile shows hundreds of thousands of distinct CDR3 sequences, 14% to 15% of them singletons. The specimen was blood. All receptors derive from a man aged 18 to 30 with Graves' ophthalmopathy.

This clonotype showed up just a few times. This chain uses TRBV6-1 with TRBJ1-1; a weak D match, TRBD1 (6 bases). This CDR3 comprises 14 residues. With 6 bases removed from V and 4 bases from J, the gap between germline ends came to 15 bases. In germline, CDR1 is MNHNS, CDR2 SASEGT. The CDR3 loop reads CASRINDRLTEAFF. CDR3 in DNA: TGTGCCAGCAGAATCAACGACAGGCTCACTGAAGCTTTCTTT.

Only a few counts were recorded for this clonotype. The rearrangement links TRBV4-2 to TRBJ2-3; D uncertain. The germline gives CDR1 LGHNA, CDR2 YNFKEQ. V shed 1 base and J shed 6 bases, with 11 bases lying between them. This CDR3 spans 14 amino acids. The CDR3 sequence is CASSQAGLLDTQYF. The CDR3 region has the DNA TGTGCCAGCAGCCAAGCGGGCCTTTTGGATACGCAGTATTTT.

Notes on this clonotype: It is likely a read error, because the conserved phenylalanine at the end of the CDR3 is missing. The J gene is TRBJ2-2, the V gene TRBV25-1, with D maybe TRBD1 (5 bases). Trimming removed 5 bases from V and 6 bases from J, with 19 bases in between. The CDR3 loop spans 16 amino acids. Looked up from germline, CDR1 is MGHDK and CDR2 is SYGVNS. Written as DNA, the CDR3 is TGTGCCAGCAGTCCAAAGGGAAAGGGGATTGCCGGGGAGCTGTTTTCT. Translating gives CASSPKGKGIAGELFS.

V usage is TRBV6-2 or TRBV6-3 and J usage is TRBJ1-5, with D uncertain. The V and J ends lost 8 bases and 1 base respectively, with 12 bases between them. Per germline, CDR1 MNHEY and CDR2 SVGEGT. The CDR3 is made up of 14 amino acids. CDR3 DNA sequence: TGTGCCAGCCGGGAGGGAGGGAGCAATCAGCCCCAGCATTTT. It yields the protein CASREGGSNQPQHF.

The sample holds many counts of this clonotype. This chain joins TRBV7-2 and TRBJ2-1; D ambiguous. Germline V gene sequence: CDR1 SGHTA, CDR2 FQGNSA. V was cut by 4 bases and J by 0 bases, with 10 bases left in between. The length of the CDR3 is 15 residues. The CDR3 coding sequence is TGTGCCAGCAGCTCTGCGCTAAACTCCTACAATGAGCAGTTCTTC. It encodes CASSSALNSYNEQFF.

This clonotype was observed a few times. The rearrangement links TRBV4-1 to TRBJ1-6; weak D call: TRBD1 (6 bases). The germline V gene has CDR1 MGHRA and CDR2 YSYEKL. Trimming left V 1 base short and J 5 bases short, with 15 bases between. The CDR3 consists of 17 residues. CDR3 in DNA: TGCGCCAGCAGCCAAGGGAGTATGGACAGCGATAATTCACCCCTCCACTTT. Protein sequence: CASSQGSMDSDNSPLHF.

This clonotype was recorded only once. The chain uses TRBV5-1 and TRBJ2-4; D possibly matches TRBD1 or TRBD2 (6 bases each). Germline V gene sequence: CDR1 SGHRS, CDR2 YFSETQ. Trimming pared 0 bases from V and 5 bases from J, leaving 15 bases between. This CDR3 region has 16 residues. The CDR3 bases are TGCGCCAGCAGCTTGGAGGGGGGCAGGGGCCAAAACATTCAGTACTTC. Protein sequence: CASSLEGGRGQNIQYF.

This clonotype was detected only a few times. This chain uses TRBV5-1 with TRBJ2-5; D unresolved. This CDR3 spans 12 amino acids. CDR1 and CDR2 (germline): SGHRS, YFSETQ. Trimming took off 4 bases at V and 0 bases at J, with 4 bases between the two ends. Here the CDR3 DNA reads TGCGCCAGCAGCGCTAACCAAGAGACCCAGTACTTC. Protein sequence: CASSANQETQYF.

With respect to this clonotype: The CDR3 end shows no conserved phenylalanine or tryptophan, and so a read error is likely. This sequence joins TRBV5-1 and TRBJ1-5; the D is unclear. CDR1 is SGHRS, CDR2 YFSETQ, per germline. The CDR3 consists of 15 residues. Trimming left V 2 bases short and J 3 bases short, with 12 bases between. CDR3 region: CASSLLLQTNQPQHS. In DNA form, the CDR3 reads TGCGCCAGCAGCTTACTTCTACAGACCAATCAGCCCCAGCATTCT.

This clonotype was recorded at least ten times. V usage is TRBV27 and J usage is TRBJ2-3; TRBD1 is a possible D gene (6 bases). Deletions cut 11 bases from V and 2 bases from J, with 20 bases between. This CDR3 spans 15 amino acids. CDR1 is MNHEY, CDR2 SMNVEV, per germline (reference sequence). The CDR3 loop is CASHVQGRNTDTQYF. In DNA, the CDR3 is TGTGCCTCGCACGTTCAGGGGAGAAACACAGATACGCAGTATTTT.

This clonotype was picked up a small number of times. V gene TRBV24-1 combines with J gene TRBJ2-5, with TRBD2 identical over 11 bases. The germline V gene encodes CDR1 KGHDR and CDR2 SFDVKD. The junction had 8 bases not matched to a gene; V was cut back by 2 bases and J by 1 base. The CDR3 has 18 residues. Written as DNA, the CDR3 is TGTGCCACCAGTGATTCGCTCGGACTAGCGGGTTTCCAAGAGACCCAGTACTTC. Its protein is CATSDSLGLAGFQETQYF.

This clonotype was seen a few times. The chain is built from TRBV6-4 and TRBJ2-3; D gene uncertain. The CDR3 loop spans 13 amino acids. The ends were cut back, 1 base at V and 6 bases at J, with 8 bases in the middle. Germline loops: CDR1 MRHNA, CDR2 SNTAGT. This chain's CDR3 is CASSDFFTDTQYF. DNA of the CDR3: TGTGCCAGCAGTGACTTTTTCACTGATACGCAGTATTTT.

The chain is built from TRBV27 and TRBJ2-5, with 7 bases matching TRBD1. Per the germline V gene, CDR1 is MNHEY and CDR2 is SMNVEV (reference sequence). The CDR3 is 14 amino acids. V lost 4 bases and J lost 5; bases outside the gene matches: 7. The CDR3 loop reads CASSSYRGNETQYF. CDR3 DNA: TGTGCCAGCAGTTCTTACAGGGGAAACGAGACCCAGTACTTC.

This clonotype was detected only a few times. The chain carries TRBV19 and TRBJ2-1, with 8 positions matching TRBD2. The V gene end was trimmed by 6 bases and the J gene end by 1 base; junction bases not matched to a gene: 8. The CDR3 totals 16 residues. CDR1 and CDR2 (germline): LNHDA, SQIVND (reference sequence). CDR3 residues: CASRTSGSSSYNEQFF. The CDR3 DNA reads TGTGCCAGTAGAACCAGCGGGAGTTCGTCCTACAATGAGCAGTTCTTC.

The chain has TRBV30 and TRBJ2-5, with 8 bases lining up with TRBD2. J lost 2 bases, V lost 5 bases, and 1 base had no gene match. Germline loops: CDR1 GTSNPN, CDR2 SVGIG (reference sequence). This CDR3 is 12 amino acids long. The DNA for the CDR3 is TGTGCCTGGCGGGGGGGACAAGAGACCCAGTACTTC. Its translation is CAWRGGQETQYF.

This clonotype was counted only a few times. The gene calls are TRBV24-1 and TRBJ2-2; TRBD2 is a possible D gene (5 bases). Germline values: CDR1 KGHDR, CDR2 SFDVKD. V was clipped by 5 bases and J by 7 bases, with 13 bases between them. This CDR3 spans 14 amino acids. CDR3 region: CATSAGSRSGELFF. The CDR3 bases are TGTGCCACCAGTGCGGGGTCCCGGAGCGGGGAGCTGTTTTTT.

This clonotype showed up many times. V is TRBV2 and J is TRBJ1-5; 7 positions agree with TRBD1. The germline V gene has CDR1 SNHLY and CDR2 FYNNEI. Trimming took 6 bases from V and 11 from J; bases not matched to a gene: 19. The CDR3 loop spans 16 amino acids. As DNA, the CDR3 is TGTGCCAGCAGGGCTGAATCTGGACAGGTGCCGAGGGCCCAGCATTTT. As protein: CASRAESGQVPRAQHF.

Many counts were recorded for this clonotype. The rearrangement links TRBV5-1 to TRBJ2-7; D may be TRBD1 (7 bases). Germline assignment: CDR1 SGHRS and CDR2 YFSETQ. The CDR3 totals 13 residues. V was shortened by 3 bases and J by 4 bases, with 11 bases between the two germline ends. The CDR3 loop is CASSWGDRYEQYF. The CDR3 region has the DNA TGCGCCAGCAGCTGGGGGGACAGATACGAGCAGTACTTC.

This clonotype was picked up many times. This chain connects TRBV2 to TRBJ2-1; 12 nucleotides line up with TRBD1. This CDR3 contains 12 residues. CDR1 and CDR2 from the germline V gene are SNHLY and FYNNEI. V gave up 11 bases and J gave up 9 bases; unmatched junction bases: 5. CDR3 protein: CACPGQGAEQFF. The CDR3 nucleotides are TGTGCCTGCCCGGGACAGGGGGCTGAGCAGTTCTTC.

This clonotype occurred many times. The chain has TRBV5-5 and TRBJ2-7; weak D call: TRBD2 (6 bases). Germline CDR1 is SGHKS and CDR2 is YYEKEE (reference sequence). The CDR3 extends over 14 amino acids. V gave up 4 bases and J gave up 4 bases, with 15 bases separating them. CDR3 bases: TGTGCCAGCAGCGTGGGACTCTGGGGTTACGAGCAGTACTTC. Its protein product is CASSVGLWGYEQYF.

This clonotype was picked up many times. This chain uses TRBV2 with TRBJ2-7; weak D call: TRBD2 (5 bases). Trimming took 10 bases from V and 0 from J, leaving 16 bases between them. Germline CDR1 SNHLY, CDR2 FYNNEI. The CDR3 spans 14 residues. CDR3 sequence (DNA): TGTGCCACCTCTCGGAGCGGAAGCTCCTACGAGCAGTACTTC. The encoded protein is CATSRSGSSYEQYF.

This clonotype was found many times. This chain uses TRBV6-1 with TRBJ1-2; D call uncertain. V lost 1 base and J lost 4, with 13 bases in between. The CDR3 extends over 15 amino acids. Germline-derived CDR1 and CDR2 are MNHNS and SASEGT. DNA of the CDR3: TGTGCCAGCAGTGAAGGTCGTGGGGTTGTCTATGGCTACACCTTC. Residues: CASSEGRGVVYGYTF.

The chain is built from TRBV5-4 and TRBJ2-7; D may match TRBD1 or TRBD2 (5 bases each). V was cut by 4 bases and J by 5 bases, with 19 bases left in between. This CDR3 has 15 amino acids. Germline V gene sequence: CDR1 SGHNT, CDR2 YYREEE (reference sequence). As DNA, the CDR3 is TGTGCCAGCAGCGAAAGCTCTCGGGACCACCACGAGCAGTACTTC. Protein: CASSESSRDHHEQYF.

This clonotype was counted many times. This chain uses TRBV5-1 with TRBJ1-2, with 9 bases lining up with TRBD1. With V trimmed by 4 bases and J by 5 bases, 6 bases remained unmatched. Per the germline V gene, CDR1 is SGHRS and CDR2 is YFSETQ. The CDR3 contains 14 residues. The CDR3 DNA is TGCGCCAGCAGCAAGGGACAGGGAGTGTATGGCTACACCTTC. Protein product: CASSKGQGVYGYTF.